The rows below give T cell receptor beta chains drawn from one sample of a study of glioma-infiltrating T cells after dendritic cell vaccination. The table came from immunoSEQ multiplex PCR; TCRdb's copy has only in-frame clones and leaves some out. The sample gives about 87,000 clones, about 90% of which show up once; about 3% is in the top ten. The sequences come from blood, collected before dendritic cell vaccination. The receptors were gathered from a human donor with glioblastoma. Each CDR3 is given with its conserved first and last residue. A D gene is named only where the DNA matches it firmly. Clone size appears in some rows only: once, few, many, or a class for an expanded clone.

size	V	D	J	DNA	CDR3
.	TRBV10-3	TRBD1	TRBJ1-4	TGTGCCATCAGTGGGACAGGGGCGGCTAATGAAAAACTGTTTTTT	CAISGTGAANEKLFF
.	TRBV7-2	TRBD1	TRBJ2-5	TGTGCCAGCAGCTTCGGACAGGGAGAAGAGACCCAGTACTTC	CASSFGQGEETQYF
.	TRBV6-1	TRBD1	TRBJ2-5	TGTGCCAGCAGTGTAACAGGGGGCCAAGAGACCCAGTACTTC	CASSVTGGQETQYF
.	TRBV6-1	TRBD1	TRBJ1-2	TGTGCCAGCAGTGACCGGGACAGGGCACACTATGGCTACACCTTC	CASSDRDRAHYGYTF
.	TRBV9	TRBD1	TRBJ2-5	TGTGCCAGCAGCGCAGCGGGACAGGGGGCTTGGGAGACCCAGTACTTC	CASSAAGQGAWETQYF
.	TRBV7-3	TRBD2	TRBJ2-1	TGTGCCAGCAGCTTCCCCCCCGGGACTAGTTACAATGAGCAGTTCTTC	CASSFPPGTSYNEQFF
.	TRBV7-6	.	TRBJ1-5	TGTGCCAGCAGCTTAGAGGCAGGGGGCAATCAGCCCCAGCATTTT	CASSLEAGGNQPQHF
.	TRBV2	.	TRBJ1-2	TGTGCCAGCAGTGAGGTTAGATCTAACTATGGCTACACCTTC	CASSEVRSNYGYTF
.	TRBV6-5	TRBD1	TRBJ2-1	TGTGCCAGCAGTTACGGGACAGGGGGCTCCTACAATGAGCAGTTCTTC	CASSYGTGGSYNEQFF
.	TRBV12-5	.	TRBJ1-2	TGTGCTAGTGGTTTGGCGGAAACAGGGTTTGGCTACACCTTC	CASGLAETGFGYTF
once	TRBV11-2	TRBD1	TRBJ1-2	TGTGCCAGCAGCTTAGCGCCTGGACAGGGGTATGGCTACACCTTC	CASSLAPGQGYGYTF
.	TRBV21-1	.	TRBJ2-1	TGTGCCAGCAGCAAAGAAGCTAGCGCTTACAATGAGCAGTTCTTC	CASSKEASAYNEQFF
.	TRBV5-8	.	TRBJ1-5	TGTGCCAGCAGCTTGCGGGGAGGGCAGATTAGCAATCAGCCCCAGCATTTT	CASSLRGGQISNQPQHF
.	TRBV5-4	.	TRBJ2-1	TGTGCCAGCAGCTCCCTGGACGGCGGCGGGGTCGATGAGCAGTTCTTC	CASSSLDGGGVDEQFF
.	TRBV6-1	.	TRBJ1-6	TGTGCCAGCAGTGTAGGCGCGGAGAGCTCCTATAATTCACCCCTCCACTTT	CASSVGAESSYNSPLHF
.	TRBV27	.	TRBJ2-2	TGTGCCAGCAGCAACCGGGTCCTGTTAAACACCGGGGAGCTGTTTTTT	CASSNRVLLNTGELFF
.	TRBV19	.	TRBJ1-4	TGTGCCAGTAGTATAGGGCGGGGTGATGAAAAACTGTTTTTT	CASSIGRGDEKLFF
.	TRBV27	TRBD2	TRBJ2-1	TGTGCCAGCCGGAAAACCGGAGGACTAGCGGCCTCCAATGAGCAGTTCTTC	CASRKTGGLAASNEQFF
few	TRBV9	.	TRBJ2-1	TGTGCCGCCCTGGTCCGTCGGTATAATGAGCAGTTCTTC	CAALVRRYNEQFF
.	TRBV19	TRBD1	TRBJ2-5	TGTGCCAGTTGTGTGGGGGCAGGGGGCGCGGGGGAGACCCAGTACTTC	CASCVGAGGAGETQYF
.	TRBV5-8	.	TRBJ2-3	TGTGCCAGCAGCCCCCCGGGGGATACGCAGTATTTT	CASSPPGDTQYF
.	TRBV5-1	TRBD1	TRBJ2-1	TGCGCCAGCAGCTTCCGTACAGGGGGAACACACAATGAGCAGTTCTTC	CASSFRTGGTHNEQFF
.	TRBV13	.	TRBJ2-3	TGTGCCAGCAGCTTAGGGGGGGGGCGGGGAACAGATACGCAGTATTTT	CASSLGGGRGTDTQYF
.	TRBV12-5	TRBD2	TRBJ2-6	TGTGCTAGTGGTCCCACGGGGGGAGACTCTGGGGCCAACGTCCTGACTTTC	CASGPTGGDSGANVLTF
.	TRBV19	.	TRBJ2-7	TGTGCCAGTAGTCTCCCTGGGGACAATATCTACGAGCAGTACTTC	CASSLPGDNIYEQYF
.	TRBV12-5	.	TRBJ1-1	TGTGCTAGTGGTTCGGGAACAGACACTGAAGCTTTCTTT	CASGSGTDTEAFF
once	TRBV19	.	TRBJ2-7	TGTGCCAGTAGTATAGGGGGTAGCGGAGGCTACGAGCAGTACTTC	CASSIGGSGGYEQYF